The rows below give T cell receptor beta chains drawn from one sample of a study of cytomegalovirus exposure and HLA in healthy donors. Data came from immunoSEQ multiplex PCR; TCRdb stores just in-frame clones and leaves some out. The sample contains approximately 100,000 clones, approximately 77% of which appear only once. The sample taken for sequencing was PBMCs. Receptors originate from a woman aged 40 to 49 in good health and CMV-seronegative. The CDR3 runs from the conserved cysteine through the conserved F or W. Each record gives: CDR3 protein, CDR3 DNA, J gene, V gene, D gene, clone size. A D gene is named only where the DNA matches it firmly. Clone size is given for some rows only: seen once, a few or many times, or a class if the clone is expanded.

CATSRQVRTSTDTQYF TGTGCCACCAGCAGACAGGTGCGAACTAGCACAGATACGCAGTATTTT TRBJ2-3 TRBV15 . few
CASSPDRGTYNEQFF TGTGCCAGCAGCCCAGACAGGGGAACCTACAATGAGCAGTTCTTC TRBJ2-1 TRBV7-9 TRBD1 .
CASSTLGAPDTQYF TGTGCCAGTAGTACCCTGGGGGCCCCAGATACGCAGTATTTT TRBJ2-3 TRBV19 . .
CASSPTHGDTGELFF TGCGCCAGCAGCCCCACCCACGGGGACACCGGGGAGCTGTTTTTT TRBJ2-2 TRBV5-1 . .
CASSLTRLAGNTGELFF TGTGCCAGCAGCTTAACCAGGCTAGCGGGGAACACCGGGGAGCTGTTTTTT TRBJ2-2 TRBV7-3 TRBD2 .
CASSPLSGGAVYEQYF TGTGCCAGCAGCCCACTTAGCGGGGGGGCTGTCTACGAGCAGTACTTC TRBJ2-7 TRBV21-1 . .
CASSEWASYEQYF TGTGCCAGCAGTGAATGGGCTTCCTACGAGCAGTACTTC TRBJ2-7 TRBV6-1 . .
CASGLVTGLLRGRMNTEAFF TGTGCTAGTGGTTTGGTAACGGGACTCTTGCGAGGGAGAATGAACACTGAAGCTTTCTTT TRBJ1-1 TRBV12-5 . few
CASSLVWAGTNYGYTF TGTGCCAGCAGCTTAGTGTGGGCAGGGACTAACTATGGCTACACCTTC TRBJ1-2 TRBV7-2 . .
CASSLRDRGPFRDTQYF TGTGCCAGCAGCCTCCGGGACAGGGGTCCTTTCAGGGATACGCAGTATTTT TRBJ2-3 TRBV5-4 TRBD1 .
CASSLEPGGNSPLHF TGTGCCAGCAGCTTAGAGCCAGGGGGGAATTCACCCCTCCACTTT TRBJ1-6 TRBV7-2 TRBD1 .
CASSPEGALATNTGELFF TGTGCCAGCAGCCCGGAGGGGGCTCTCGCTACAAACACCGGGGAGCTGTTTTTT TRBJ2-2 TRBV7-4 . .
CASSLSRGPASNEQFF TGCGCCAGCAGTCTCAGTCGGGGTCCCGCAAGTAATGAGCAGTTCTTC TRBJ2-1 TRBV4-3 . .
CASSPWGQGYEQYF TGTGCCAGCAGTCCTTGGGGACAGGGTTACGAGCAGTACTTC TRBJ2-7 TRBV27 TRBD1 .
CASSPTDYNSPLHF TGTGCCAGCTCACCAACAGACTATAATTCACCCCTCCACTTT TRBJ1-6 TRBV18 . .
CASSLEGSGNTIYF TGTGCCAGCAGCTTGGAAGGGAGTGGAAACACCATATATTTT TRBJ1-3 TRBV5-6 . few
CASTNVGALSYEQYF TGTGCCAGCACCAATGTGGGAGCTCTCTCCTACGAGCAGTACTTC TRBJ2-7 TRBV7-9 . .
CASSQDFQGANTIYF TGCGCCAGCAGCCAAGATTTTCAGGGGGCGAACACCATATATTTT TRBJ1-3 TRBV4-3 TRBD1 .
CASSRGLDTDTQYF TGTGCCAGCAGTAGGGGTTTGGACACAGATACGCAGTATTTT TRBJ2-3 TRBV6-6 . .
CASSFAGGGGDTQYF TGTGCCAGCAGCTTCGCGGGGGGCGGGGGAGATACGCAGTATTTT TRBJ2-3 TRBV7-2 TRBD2 .
CASSLSAPGQGEYF TGTGCCAGCAGTTTATCCGCCCCGGGACAGGGAGAGTACTTC TRBJ2-5 TRBV27 TRBD1 .
CAWSVRGGVIEAFF TGTGCCTGGAGTGTCAGGGGTGGGGTGATAGAGGCTTTCTTT TRBJ1-1 TRBV30 . .
CASRLTGPASGNTIYF TGTGCCAGCAGGCTCACAGGGCCTGCCTCTGGAAACACCATATATTTT TRBJ1-3 TRBV6-6 . .